This T cell receptor beta chain is from a study of T cell responses to AZD1222 COVID-19 vaccine. Sequencing used immunoSEQ multiplex PCR; TCRdb keeps in-frame clones, though not all of them. The sample carries 120,000 to 150,000 clones, around 90% recorded once. The study, taken as a whole, reports: Females outnumbered males among donors, who were mostly white British; clonal diversity was possibly underestimated.

As for this clone: Antigen specificity is unknown.

V was cut by 6 bases and J by 4 bases, with 13 bases left in between. CDR3 length equals 14 residues. Germline loops: CDR1 ENHRY, CDR2 SYGVKD. Sequenced material: peripheral blood, taken on day 0 of MenACWY control vaccination. The chain links TRBV10-3 to TRBJ1-3; weak D call: TRBD1 (6 bases). The TCR was taken from an adult in good health. The CDR3 DNA is TGTGCCATCAGCCAAAGGGGGGAAGGAAACACCATATATTTT. Translating it yields CAISQRGEGNTIYF.